The 20 T cell receptor beta chains in this list originate from one sample, sequenced in a study of cytomegalovirus exposure and HLA in healthy donors. Method: immunoSEQ multiplex PCR; TCRdb's copy keeps in-frame clones and lacks some. Of about 360,000 clones listed, 86% are singletons. Sequencing was carried out using PBMCs. These TCRs come from a woman aged 18 to 35 in good health and CMV-seronegative.

The rearrangement joins TRBV5-4 to TRBJ2-5; D call uncertain. Looked up from germline, CDR1 is SGHNT and CDR2 is YYREEE (reference sequence). The V end was cut by 0 bases, the J end by 0 bases, with 6 bases between. The CDR3 consists of 14 residues. The CDR3 region has the DNA TGTGCCAGCAGCTTGGTTGACTACCAAGAGACCCAGTACTTC. Translated, it gives CASSLVDYQETQYF.

The V gene is TRBV19, the J gene TRBJ1-1; D remains ambiguous. Trimming cost V 5 bases and J 1 base, with 14 bases left between them. In germline, CDR1 is LNHDA, CDR2 SQIVND (reference sequence). The CDR3 is 15 amino acids. CDR3 residues: CASSDSGKQNTEAFF. The CDR3 DNA reads as TGTGCCAGTAGTGACTCCGGGAAACAGAACACTGAAGCTTTCTTT.

The chain has TRBV28 and TRBJ2-3; TRBD2 matches 15 bases. The CDR3 totals 18 residues. After removal of 6 bases from V and 2 bases from J, the junction contained 9 bases not matched to a gene. Germline V gives CDR1 MDHEN, CDR2 SYDVKM. CDR3 DNA: TGTGCCAGCAGCCACGGACTAGCGGGGGGGGAATACACAGATACGCAGTATTTT. Translation: CASSHGLAGGEYTDTQYF.

The chain employs TRBV15 and TRBJ2-7, with a weak D call TRBD2 (5 bases). The length of the CDR3 is 15 residues. Germline CDR1 and CDR2: LNHNV and YYDKDF (reference sequence). V was trimmed by 0 bases and J by 0 bases, leaving 9 bases between them. As DNA, the CDR3 is TGTGCCACCAGCAGAGATGTGGGGAGCTCCTACGAGCAGTACTTC. Amino acids: CATSRDVGSSYEQYF. The full variable domain, in which reference TRBV15 and TRBJ2-7 provide the parts outside the CDR3, is DAMVIQNPRYQVTQFGKPVTLSCSQTLNHNVMYWYQQKSSQAPKLLFHYYDKDFNNEADTPDNFQSRRPNTSFCFLDIRSPGLGDTAMYLCATSRDVGSSYEQYFGPGTRLTVT.

This rearrangement joins TRBV7-9 to TRBJ2-3, with 8 bases that match TRBD2. CDR1 is SEHNR and CDR2 is FQNEAQ in the germline V gene (reference sequence). The CDR3 is 17 amino acids. With V trimmed by 5 bases and J by 0 bases, 10 bases remained unmatched. In DNA form, the CDR3 reads TGTGCCAGCAGCCCCTGGCGGGAGGCTCCTAGCACAGATACGCAGTATTTT. It specifies CASSPWREAPSTDTQYF.

This chain connects TRBV30 to TRBJ1-4, with D possibly being TRBD1 (6 bases). V shed 0 bases and J shed 5 bases, with 19 bases lying between them. Germline CDR1 GTSNPN, CDR2 SVGIG (reference sequence). There are 17 residues in the CDR3. CDR3 nucleotide sequence: TGTGCCTGGAGTGTTGTTCCGCGGACAGCCAAAAATGAAAAACTGTTTTTT. Translating it yields CAWSVVPRTAKNEKLFF.

This chain connects TRBV5-5 to TRBJ2-1; D is possibly TRBD2 (5 bases). The germline CDR1 and CDR2 sequences are SGHKS and YYEKEE (reference sequence). This CDR3 spans 14 amino acids. Trimming cost V 2 bases and J 5 bases, with 11 bases left between them. The DNA of the CDR3 is TGTGCCAGCAGCTTCGGGGTACGTAACAATGAGCAGTTCTTC. This translates into CASSFGVRNNEQFF.

This sequence joins TRBV7-8 and TRBJ2-3; 7 bases are a match to TRBD1. The germline V gene encodes CDR1 SGHVS and CDR2 FQNEAQ. After removal of 1 base from V and 0 bases from J, the junction contained 1 base not matched to a gene. The CDR3 covers 15 residues. The CDR3 DNA follows: TGTGCCAGCAGCTTAGTGGACAGGAGCACAGATACGCAGTATTTT. This encodes CASSLVDRSTDTQYF.

J is TRBJ1-6 and V is TRBV5-1, with 8 bases identical to TRBD1. CDR3 length: 16 amino acids. Trimming took 4 bases from V and 5 from J; bases not matched to a gene: 8. Germline CDR1 SGHRS, CDR2 YFSETQ. The CDR3 bases are TGCGCCAGCAGCCCCAGGACAGGGCGCGATAATTCACCCCTCCACTTT. This encodes CASSPRTGRDNSPLHF.

The genes are TRBV7-6 and TRBJ2-5; D call uncertain. The V end lost 2 bases, the J end lost 0 bases, and 4 bases lay between the germline ends. Germline assignment: CDR1 SGHVS and CDR2 FNYEAQ. The CDR3 loop spans 13 amino acids. The CDR3 DNA reads as TGTGCCAGCAGCTTACAGTACCAAGAGACCCAGTACTTC. Translating it yields CASSLQYQETQYF.

The chain uses TRBV7-9 and TRBJ1-1; TRBD1 agrees at 8 bases. This CDR3 has 15 amino acids. V was clipped by 5 bases and J by 1 base; unmatched bases: 6. Germline-derived CDR1 and CDR2 are SEHNR and FQNEAQ (reference sequence). CDR3 loop: CASSKQGTGNTEAFF. The CDR3, as DNA: TGTGCCAGCAGCAAACAGGGGACAGGGAACACTGAAGCTTTCTTT.

V usage is TRBV6-4 and J usage is TRBJ2-3, with D unresolved. This CDR3 is built from 15 residues. V lost 0 bases, J lost 1 base, and 8 bases lay in between. Germline V lookup: CDR1 MRHNA, CDR2 SNTAGT. The CDR3 loop is CASSDSLSGTDTQYF. CDR3 DNA sequence: TGTGCCAGCAGTGACTCCCTCTCTGGCACAGATACGCAGTATTTT.

This clone was seen a handful of times. The chain uses TRBV6-1 and TRBJ1-2; the D gene is possibly TRBD1 (6 bases). The CDR3 spans 11 residues. Germline CDR1 and CDR2: MNHNS and SASEGT. Trimming left V 9 bases short and J 5 bases short, with 10 bases between. The CDR3 loop is CASRTAYGYTF. As DNA, the CDR3 is TGTGCCAGTCGGACAGCTTATGGCTACACCTTC.

The CDR3 coding sequence is TGTGCCAGCAGTTACGAGGCGGGGTTTGAAAAACTGTTTTTT. Its translation: CASSYEAGFEKLFF. The chain joins TRBV6-5 to TRBJ1-4; no definite D call. This CDR3 is 14 amino acids long. In germline, CDR1 is MNHEY, CDR2 SVGAGI. Trimming took 2 bases from V and 7 from J, leaving 11 bases between them.

This rearrangement joins TRBV19 to TRBJ2-1; possible D gene TRBD2, 5 bases. Germline assignment: CDR1 LNHDA and CDR2 SQIVND (reference sequence). The CDR3 has 13 residues. V was cut by 5 bases and J by 3 bases, with 8 bases left in between. The DNA for the CDR3 is TGTGCCAGTAGTGAGCGGAGCTACAATGAGCAGTTCTTC. Its protein is CASSERSYNEQFF.

This clone is a singleton in its sample. This chain connects TRBV18 to TRBJ2-7; D is unclear. The germline gives CDR1 KGHSH, CDR2 LQKENI. This CDR3 region has 14 residues. The V end lost 3 bases, the J end lost 3 bases, and 12 bases lay between the germline ends. CDR3 amino acids: CASSPKPSGYEQYF. The CDR3 nucleotides read TGTGCCAGCTCACCCAAACCATCGGGCTACGAGCAGTACTTC. Full variable domain (rest looked up from reference TRBV18 and TRBJ2-7): NAGVMQNPRHLVRRRGQEARLRCSPMKGHSHVYWYRQLPEEGLKFMVYLQKENIIDESGMPKERFSAEFPKEGPSILRIQQVVRGDSAAYFCASSPKPSGYEQYFGPGTRLTVT.

V and J are TRBV28 and TRBJ2-7, with D possibly matching TRBD2 (5 bases). Trimming left V 6 bases short and J 6 bases short, with 9 bases between. There are 11 residues in the CDR3. The germline V gene encodes CDR1 MDHEN and CDR2 SYDVKM. In nucleotides, the CDR3 is TGTGCCAGCAGCAGCCGGGGCGAGCAGTACTTC. Its protein is CASSSRGEQYF.

The chain joins TRBV27 to TRBJ1-1, with a tentative D call TRBD1 (6 bases). Germline assignment: CDR1 MNHEY and CDR2 SMNVEV (reference sequence). Trimming cost V 2 bases and J 1 base, with 20 bases left between them. The CDR3 has 18 amino acids. CDR3 sequence reads: CASSLQGWAEGENTEAFF. CDR3 bases: TGTGCCAGCAGTTTACAGGGATGGGCTGAGGGGGAGAACACTGAAGCTTTCTTT.

This chain uses TRBV5-6 with TRBJ2-3; 9 bases agree with TRBD2. Germline V CDR1 and CDR2: SGHDT, YYEEEE. V trimming: 0 bases; J trimming: 2 bases; junction bases outside the gene matches: 7. The CDR3 length is 17 residues. The CDR3, as DNA: TGTGCCAGCAGCTTGGCGGCTAGCGGGGTACCCACAGATACGCAGTATTTT. Translation: CASSLAASGVPTDTQYF.

The rearrangement joins TRBV27 to TRBJ2-2; TRBD2 matches at 7 bases. This CDR3 has 16 amino acids. The junction had 11 bases not matched to a gene; V was cut back by 5 bases and J by 5 bases. The germline V gene has CDR1 MNHEY and CDR2 SMNVEV (reference sequence). CDR3 sequence reads: CASSRPSGRGTGELFF. The CDR3, as DNA: TGTGCCAGCAGTCGCCCCTCAGGGCGGGGGACCGGGGAGCTGTTTTTT.